The clone carrying this T cell receptor beta chain was found many times. Its target is not known. The sample belongs to a study of CD8 T cells in ankylosing spondylitis. Overall study findings and caveats: Disease-linked clones bore a CD8+ phenotype, appearing relatively rarely in peripheral blood. A TCR beta motif made of fewer than ten highly homologous variants seemed typical of ankylosing spondylitis blood. Existing reports had already noted some motif variants in reactive arthritis synovial fluid and blood.

V lost 8 bases, J lost 1 base, and 7 bases stayed unmatched. The CDR3 is 14 amino acids. TCRdb fed the 5' RACE reads into MiXCR, producing one record per CDR3 protein. The table records under 250,000 distinct CDR3 sequences, 8% to 11% of them present only once. The rearrangement uses TRBV12-3 or TRBV12-4 and TRBJ2-7, with 8 nucleotides matching TRBD1. This receptor was identified in a male donor with ankylosing spondylitis or in good health (not recorded which). The sample comprised blood, either unsorted or a sorted T cell fraction (not recorded which). In nucleotides, the CDR3 is TGTGCCAGCGGACTCACAGGGGGGTCCTACGAGCAGTACTTC. Protein sequence: CASGLTGGSYEQYF.